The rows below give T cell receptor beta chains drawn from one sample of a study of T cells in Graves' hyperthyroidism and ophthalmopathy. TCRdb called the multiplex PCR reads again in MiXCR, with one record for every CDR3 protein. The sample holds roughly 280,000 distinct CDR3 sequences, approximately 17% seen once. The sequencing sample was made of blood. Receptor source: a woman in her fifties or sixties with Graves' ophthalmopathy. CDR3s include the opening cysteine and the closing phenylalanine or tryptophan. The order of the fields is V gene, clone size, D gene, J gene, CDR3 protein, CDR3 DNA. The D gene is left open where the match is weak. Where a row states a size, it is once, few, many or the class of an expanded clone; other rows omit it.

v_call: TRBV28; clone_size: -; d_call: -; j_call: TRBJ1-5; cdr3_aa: CAVRGPQGQPQHF; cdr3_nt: TGTGCGGTCAGAGGGCCTCAGGGCCAGCCCCAGCATTTT
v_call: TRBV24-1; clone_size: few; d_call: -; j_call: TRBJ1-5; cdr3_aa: CATRGGGRGNQPQHF; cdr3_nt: TGTGCCACCAGGGGGGGGGGCAGAGGCAATCAGCCCCAGCATTTT
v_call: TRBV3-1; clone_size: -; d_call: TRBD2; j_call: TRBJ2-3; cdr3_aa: CASSQGSAGGYGDTQYF; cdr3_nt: TGTGCCAGCAGCCAAGGATCAGCGGGGGGATACGGAGATACGCAGTATTTT
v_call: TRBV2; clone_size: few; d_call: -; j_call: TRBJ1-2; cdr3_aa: CASSFGVRGYGYTF; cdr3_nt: TGTGCCAGCAGTTTTGGGGTGCGGGGCTATGGCTACACCTTC
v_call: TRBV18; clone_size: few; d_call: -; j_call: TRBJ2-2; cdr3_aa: CASSPPGLGSGELFF; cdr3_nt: TGTGCCAGCTCACCCCCCGGGTTGGGCAGCGGGGAGCTGTTTTTT
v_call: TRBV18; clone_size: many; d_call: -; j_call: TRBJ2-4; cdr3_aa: CASSPAGQGKNIQYF; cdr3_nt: TGTGCCAGCTCACCAGCGGGGCAAGGCAAAAACATTCAGTACTTC
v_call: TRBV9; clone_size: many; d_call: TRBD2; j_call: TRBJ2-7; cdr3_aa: CASSVGSGGYEQYF; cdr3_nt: TGTGCCAGCAGCGTAGGTAGCGGGGGATACGAGCAGTACTTC
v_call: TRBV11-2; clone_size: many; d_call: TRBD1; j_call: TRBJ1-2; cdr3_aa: CASSTLQGVNYGYTF; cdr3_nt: TGTGCCAGCAGCACCCTTCAGGGGGTTAACTATGGCTACACCTTC
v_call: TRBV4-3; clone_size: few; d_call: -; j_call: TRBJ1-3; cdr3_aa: CASSQDEGWGNTIYF; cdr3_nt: TGCGCCAGCAGCCAAGATGAAGGGTGGGGAAACACCATATATTTT
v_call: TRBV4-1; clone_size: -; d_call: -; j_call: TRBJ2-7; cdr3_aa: CASSQATSTVAYEQYF; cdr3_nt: TGCGCCAGCAGCCAAGCCACGTCGACAGTTGCCTACGAGCAGTACTTC
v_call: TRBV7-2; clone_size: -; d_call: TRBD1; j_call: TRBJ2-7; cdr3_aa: CASSLLGQGAGEQYF; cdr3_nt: TGTGCCAGCAGCCTCCTCGGACAGGGGGCGGGCGAGCAGTACTTC